The clone carrying this T cell receptor (beta chain) was seen a handful of times. The V end was cut by 4 bases, the J end by 0 bases, with 18 bases between. Germline V gives CDR1 SGHNT, CDR2 YYREEE (reference sequence). The length of the CDR3 is 17 residues. PCR employed 60 Vbeta and 13 Jbeta primers. Sequencing was performed with immunoSEQ multiplex PCR; in TCRdb, only in-frame clones are kept and a portion is missing. The repertoire includes approximately 53,000 clones, 60% to 80% of them detected once, and approximately 2.5% sits in the top ten. The data derive from a study of cytomegalovirus exposure and HLA in healthy donors. Whole-study context: About 80 million unique TCRs from HLA-typed donors were held in an early data release.

The chain is built from TRBV5-4 and TRBJ2-3; D is possibly TRBD2 (6 bases). This sequence was found in a woman aged 40 to 50 in good health and CMV-seropositive. Sequenced material: PBMCs. CDR3 region: CASSPKGGVTSTDTQYF. The CDR3 DNA sequence: TGTGCCAGCAGCCCAAAGGGCGGGGTAACTAGCACAGATACGCAGTATTTT.